These 10 T cell receptor beta chains share one sample of origin, sequenced in a study of early T cells in non-severe SARS-CoV-2 infection. TCRdb itself ran the 5' RACE reads through MiXCR, one entry per CDR3 protein. This sample has 100,000 to 150,000 distinct CDR3 sequences, with about 15% found just once. The sequencing sample was made of whole blood. The source is an adult who was a healthcare worker with PCR-confirmed SARS-CoV-2 infection or an uninfected control (not recorded which).

V gene TRBV12-3 or TRBV12-4 combines with J gene TRBJ1-4; 8 bases agree with TRBD1. This CDR3 comprises 15 residues. V gave up 5 bases and J gave up 7 bases; unmatched junction bases: 9. CDR3 bases: TGTGCCAGCAGTGACCCGGGACAGGAGGGTGAAAAACTGTTTTTT. Residues: CASSDPGQEGEKLFF.

This clonotype was recorded many times. The rearrangement uses TRBV6-5 and TRBJ2-7; TRBD2 matches 7 bases. V dropped 0 bases and J dropped 2; count of bases not matched to a gene: 10. CDR3 length: 17 amino acids. Germline assignment: CDR1 MNHEY and CDR2 SVGAGI. The chain's CDR3 is CASSYSARASGPYEQYF. CDR3 DNA sequence: TGTGCCAGCAGTTACTCCGCCCGGGCTAGCGGTCCCTACGAGCAGTACTTC.

This clonotype was counted ten times or more. V usage is TRBV7-9 and J usage is TRBJ2-5, with 8 positions matching TRBD1. The CDR3 extends over 15 amino acids. V lost 1 base and J lost 5; bases outside the gene matches: 6. CDR1 is SEHNR and CDR2 is FQNEAQ in the germline V gene (reference sequence). The CDR3 reads CASSLEAGGVETQYF. The CDR3, as DNA: TGTGCCAGCAGCTTAGAGGCAGGGGGCGTGGAGACCCAGTACTTC.

This clonotype came up a few times. The gene calls are TRBV7-3 and TRBJ2-3, with D maybe TRBD1 (6 bases). The CDR3 is made up of 12 amino acids. The germline V and J ends were trimmed by 5 bases and 12 bases, with 15 bases remaining between them. Per the germline V gene, CDR1 is SGHTA and CDR2 is FQGTGA. For the CDR3, the DNA is TGTGCCAGCAGCCGGGGACAAGCGGAACAGTATTTT. It encodes CASSRGQAEQYF.

The table lists this clonotype with many counts. The rearrangement joins TRBV2 to TRBJ2-1; perhaps TRBD1 as D (5 bases). V lost 0 bases, J lost 9 bases, and 12 bases lay in between. The germline V gene has CDR1 SNHLY and CDR2 FYNNEI. This CDR3 spans 14 amino acids. CDR3 in DNA: TGTGCCAGCAGTGAAGCGGGTGGGGCGCGTGAGCAGTTCTTC. Amino acids: CASSEAGGAREQFF.

The CDR3 protein is CASSRGTGQETQYF. In DNA, the CDR3 is TGTGCCAGCTCTCGCGGGACGGGGCAAGAGACCCAGTACTTC. This rearrangement joins TRBV18 to TRBJ2-5, with D maybe TRBD2 (6 bases). Germline V gene sequence: CDR1 KGHSH, CDR2 LQKENI. V lost 6 bases to trimming and J lost 2 bases, with 13 bases between them. CDR3 length: 14 residues.

The CDR3 sequence is CASSQGLPYEQYF. The DNA of the CDR3 is TGTGCCAGCAGCCAAGGACTGCCATACGAGCAGTACTTC. This chain uses TRBV3-1 with TRBJ2-7; D is unresolved. The germline V and J ends were trimmed by 1 base and 4 bases, with 8 bases remaining between them. The CDR3 contains 13 residues. Germline V gives CDR1 LGHDT, CDR2 YNNKEL (reference sequence).

There are a few counts of this clonotype. The CDR3 DNA is TGCGCCAGCAGCCCCCCCTCGGCTGCGAACACCGGGGAGCTGTTTTTT. It yields the protein CASSPPSAANTGELFF. The rearrangement uses TRBV5-1 and TRBJ2-2, with D hard to call. Germline V CDR1 and CDR2: SGHRS, YFSETQ. The CDR3 runs to 16 residues. Trimming pared 4 bases from V and 0 bases from J, leaving 13 bases between.

V is TRBV7-9 and J is TRBJ2-1, with D tentatively TRBD1 (6 bases). The V and J ends lost 5 bases and 9 bases respectively, with 17 bases between them. CDR1 is SEHNR and CDR2 is FQNEAQ in the germline V gene (reference sequence). The CDR3 runs to 14 residues. The CDR3 nucleotides are TGTGCCAGCAGCCCCCAGGGGCCCTGGGGTGAGCAGTTCTTC. This encodes CASSPQGPWGEQFF.

The rearrangement joins TRBV7-2 to TRBJ2-5; TRBD1 matches at 7 bases. The CDR3 consists of 15 residues. V shed 1 base, J shed 1 base, and the junction held 3 bases outside the gene matches. Per germline, CDR1 SGHTA and CDR2 FQGNSA. The CDR3 nucleotides read TGTGCCAGCAGCTTAGTCACAGGGGTCCAAGAGACCCAGTACTTC. It specifies CASSLVTGVQETQYF.